This TCR beta chain originates from a study of T cells in Graves' hyperthyroidism and ophthalmopathy (dated by TCRdb to about 2019). Context from the whole study: Peripheral blood was sampled at the time of initial diagnosis, prior to any treatment. After sampling, hyperthyroidism patients received methimazole starting at 30 mg daily, and ophthalmopathy patients received high-dose intravenous methylprednisolone. The paper describes TCR Vbeta CDR3 sequencing of 140 or so peripheral blood samples, made up of 43 ophthalmopathy patients, approximately 73 hyperthyroidism patients and 17 progressor patients. TCR V-J signatures able to tell the groups apart were searched for in a discovery cohort of around 95 patients, of whom 43 had Graves' ophthalmopathy and roughly 59 had stable Graves' hyperthyroidism. The 90 to 100 discovery patients were randomly split 7:3 into training and test sets. Thyroid tissue and blood T-cell repertoires from six Graves' hyperthyroidism patients were also compared in the study. Prospective prediction of ophthalmopathy was tested in an independent validation cohort consisting of fewer than 20 hyperthyroidism patients and some 15 patients who later progressed to ophthalmopathy.

A patient counted as having stable Graves' hyperthyroidism if no progression to ophthalmopathy occurred over 18 months of follow-up. Hyperthyroidism patients were newly diagnosed, with disease duration under 2 months, and aged 18 to 65 years. Exclusion was applied to patients with uncontrolled infections, other autoimmune diseases, pregnancy or lactation. Diagnoses were established on the basis of clinical symptoms, serum thyroxine and TRAb, thyroid ultrasound, and orbital computed tomography. PBMCs were separated from roughly 9.6 ml of fresh peripheral blood using Ficoll-Paque density gradient centrifugation. Total RNA was extracted with Trizol reagent, and quality was checked on an Agilent 2100 Bioanalyzer. The TCR beta CDR3 regions were amplified from the RNA transcripts. For the first round of RT-PCR on the TCR CDR3, the HTBI primer set was used together with the Qiagen OneStep RT-PCR kit. A second multiplex PCR round built the libraries, followed by size selection and purification. Sequencing of the libraries was done on an Illumina HiSeq2000 using paired-end 100 bp reads. Turning to the authors' computational methods: Raw data were processed with SOAPnuke, discarding reads with adapters, uncalled bases, mean Phred below 15, or no exact constant-primer or identifier match. High-quality paired reads were merged using COPE v1.2.5, and each unique nucleotide sequence was defined as a clonotype. Clonotypes were aligned to IMGT TRBV, TRBD and TRBJ reference segments using MiTCR v1.1. Only V-J combinations with frequency above 0.0001, covering 99% to 99.2% of repertoires, were analysed. The TCS score was defined as F50 (clonal expansion) divided by E x V (chaos), with BLOSUM62-based TCRdist calculated between CDR3 peptides within each V-J. Welch's t-statistics and random forest reduced just over 500 V-J features to around 14, which were used in a naive Bayes classifier (R e1071). TCRdb reprocessing: public reads trimmed at Q25 with fastp, clones called with MiXCR, in-frame beta chains kept. All rows with the same CDR3 protein become a single entry with the most common DNA and genes. The V and J calls come from TCRdb's annotation, not from the publication. The sample table contains around 420,000 distinct CDR3 sequences; only one count was recorded for less than 20% of them. Of the sample, 7.5% to 8% is held by the ten largest clones.

As to this clonotype: Its antigen is not yet known. Per-base quality was not reported, and no clone a single base away is much larger than it.

General conclusions and limits of the study: Most expanded thyroid clonotypes (frequency above 0.001) were also detected in blood, a finding suggesting that blood repertoires may reflect thyroid immune responses. Sample size was not statistically predetermined, and investigators were not blinded to group allocation. In validation, the model predicted progression to ophthalmopathy a median of roughly 6.1 months before onset, with about 67% sensitivity and 72.22% specificity. Ophthalmopathy was separated from stable hyperthyroidism by a 13 V-J signature model, with around 90% sensitivity and just over 81% specificity obtained in cross-validation and 80%/75% obtained in testing.

In the germline V gene (reference sequence), CDR1 corresponds to SGHNT and CDR2 to YYREEE. The CDR3, cysteine through phenylalanine, is 14 amino acids long. The sequence is cut down to CDR3 DNA, 42 bases in frame from base 1. V has 4 bases trimmed and J has 4 bases trimmed; junction bases matching no gene number 5. This receptor was taken from a woman under 30 with Graves' hyperthyroidism. The V and J segments used are TRBV5-4 and TRBJ1-2, with 9 bases in between that match TRBD1. Sequences were obtained from blood. The DNA reads TGTGCCAGCAGCATTGCGGGACAGGGCTATGGCTACACCTTC. Its protein product is CASSIAGQGYGYTF.